These 5 T cell receptor beta chains share one sample of origin, sequenced in a study of T-cell reconstitution after alpha-beta-depleted transplantation in children. The TCRbeta library incorporated unique molecular identifiers. TCRdb re-analysed the PCR reads in MiXCR, keeping a single row per CDR3 protein. Among a few hundred thousand distinct CDR3 sequences listed, around 9.9% were seen once. The material was PBMCs from the stem cell graft donor, obtained from the stem cell graft. The origin of the receptors is a human donor who donated a stem cell graft to a child with acute myeloid leukemia.

The genes are TRBV12-3 or TRBV12-4 and TRBJ2-3; the match to TRBD2 covers 11 bases. This CDR3 has 18 amino acids. The junction had 10 bases not matched to a gene; V was cut back by 5 bases and J by 0 bases. The CDR3 loop reads CASSRTSGGSSSTDTQYF. CDR3 DNA: TGTGCCAGCAGTCGAACTAGCGGGGGATCCTCTAGCACAGATACGCAGTATTTT.

This sequence joins TRBV7-2 and TRBJ2-5; D perhaps matches TRBD2 (5 bases). This CDR3 has 16 residues. Per germline, CDR1 SGHTA and CDR2 FQGNSA. Trimming cost V 2 bases and J 5 bases, with 18 bases left between them. The CDR3 is CASSLSPTRGSETQYF. The CDR3 region has the DNA TGTGCCAGCAGCTTAAGTCCGACAAGAGGGTCGGAGACCCAGTACTTC.

This chain connects TRBV18 to TRBJ2-7; 9 bases are shared with TRBD1. Per germline, CDR1 KGHSH and CDR2 LQKENI. This CDR3 has 13 residues. The V segment lost 3 bases and the J segment 5 bases; nucleotides outside the gene matches: 2. CDR3 in amino acids: CASSPGTGHEQYV. The CDR3, as DNA: TGTGCCAGCTCACCGGGGACAGGGCACGAGCAGTACGTC.

This clonotype showed up just a few times. This chain connects TRBV5-1 to TRBJ2-3, with D maybe TRBD2 (6 bases). The CDR3 is 15 amino acids. The V and J ends lost 4 bases and 3 bases respectively, with 15 bases between them. Germline loops: CDR1 SGHRS, CDR2 YFSETQ. In DNA form, the CDR3 reads TGCGCCAGCAGCGCGGGACTTCCCGGGACAGATACGCAGTATTTT. It is translated as CASSAGLPGTDTQYF.

CDR3 in DNA: TGCAGTGCTAGAGAGCTCCGGGAACTGTTTTTT. Its protein product is CSARELRELFF. The V call is TRBV20-1, the J call TRBJ1-4; no clear D. This CDR3 has 11 residues. V was cut by 0 bases and J by 12 bases, with 8 bases left in between. In germline, CDR1 is DFQATT, CDR2 SNEGSKA (reference sequence).